The rows below give T cell receptor beta chains drawn from one sample of a study of OX40 agonist ivuxolimab in advanced cancers. The data were produced by immunoSEQ multiplex PCR, yet TCRdb's version contains in-frame clones alone and is incomplete. The repertoire has fewer than 85,000 clones, about 90% of them found once; the top ten carry over 0.75%. The sequences come from CD4+ or CD8+ T cells sorted from blood, collected in a trial of the OX40 agonist ivuxolimab. The receptors were gathered from an adult with an advanced solid tumor such as melanoma, head and neck, liver or kidney cancer. Each CDR3 is given with its conserved first and last residue. A D gene is named only where the DNA matches it firmly. Where a row states a size, it is once, few, many or the class of an expanded clone; other rows omit it.

TRBV10-3	-	TRBJ2-7	-	CAISDRGGYEQYF	TGTGCCATCAGTGATAGGGGTGGGTACGAGCAGTACTTC
TRBV19	TRBD1	TRBJ1-5	-	CASSIEGTASNQPQHF	TGTGCCAGTAGTATAGAAGGGACAGCTAGCAATCAGCCCCAGCATTTT
TRBV18	-	TRBJ2-7	-	CASSPAPAAEQYF	TGTGCCAGCTCACCGGCCCCAGCAGCAGAGCAGTACTTC
TRBV6-1	-	TRBJ2-5	-	CASSEDRVWETQYF	TGTGCCAGCAGTGAAGACAGGGTTTGGGAGACCCAGTACTTC
TRBV7-9	-	TRBJ1-4	-	CAVDDINEKLFF	TGTGCCGTCGATGACATTAATGAAAAACTGTTTTTT
TRBV7-3	-	TRBJ2-3	-	CASSLGSRGDTQYF	TGTGCCAGCAGCCTGGGGTCACGCGGAGATACGCAGTATTTT
TRBV28	TRBD1	TRBJ2-3	-	CASSSRDRDISDTQYF	TGTGCCAGCAGTTCGCGGGACAGGGACATTTCAGATACGCAGTATTTT
TRBV29-1	-	TRBJ1-1	-	CSVALGRWNTEAFF	TGCAGCGTTGCGCTTGGCCGGTGGAACACTGAAGCTTTCTTT
TRBV29-1	TRBD1	TRBJ1-2	-	CSVGGQGRYGYTF	TGCAGCGTTGGGGGACAGGGTCGTTATGGCTACACCTTC
TRBV28	-	TRBJ1-2	-	CASSNPGRARNYGYTF	TGTGCCAGCAGCAACCCGGGGAGGGCCCGGAACTATGGCTACACCTTC
TRBV5-6	-	TRBJ2-1	-	CASTQFAETGEQFF	TGTGCCAGCACTCAGTTTGCCGAGACGGGAGAGCAGTTCTTC
TRBV30	-	TRBJ1-3	-	CAHLSGGSGNTIYF	TGTGCCCACCTATCGGGGGGCTCTGGAAACACCATATATTTT
TRBV11-2	-	TRBJ2-3	-	CASSPRGVPDTQYF	TGTGCCAGCAGCCCCCGGGGAGTTCCAGATACGCAGTATTTT
TRBV4-2	-	TRBJ1-2	-	CASSQGFATGAVSYGYTF	TGTGCCAGCAGCCAAGGATTTGCAACGGGGGCAGTTAGCTATGGCTACACCTTC
TRBV19	-	TRBJ1-5	-	CASNGGNSGQPQHF	TGTGCCAGTAACGGGGGGAATTCGGGTCAGCCCCAGCATTTT
TRBV19	-	TRBJ1-5	-	CASSNGASNQPQHF	TGTGCCAGTAGTAATGGTGCCAGCAATCAGCCCCAGCATTTT
TRBV9	-	TRBJ1-5	once	CASSVGGQGGPQHF	TGTGCCAGCAGCGTAGGGGGACAAGGTGGGCCCCAGCATTTT
TRBV27	-	TRBJ2-3	-	CASSYQGDTQYF	TGTGCCAGCAGTTATCAGGGAGATACGCAGTATTTT
TRBV4-2	TRBD1	TRBJ1-3	-	CASSQSQGSLLSSGNTIYF	TGTGCCAGCAGCCAATCACAGGGGTCTCTTTTGAGCTCTGGAAACACCATATATTTT
TRBV2	TRBD2	TRBJ2-7	-	CASSVSREFAQYF	TGTGCCAGCAGTGTCTCGCGGGAGTTCGCGCAGTACTTC
TRBV29-1	-	TRBJ1-1	-	CSVSFPGRGGTEAFF	TGCAGCGTCTCCTTCCCAGGGAGAGGAGGTACTGAAGCTTTCTTT
TRBV6-1	TRBD1	TRBJ2-1	-	CASSADRASSEQFF	TGTGCCAGCAGTGCTGACAGGGCTTCTTCTGAGCAGTTCTTC
TRBV30	TRBD2	TRBJ2-1	-	CALGLASYNEQFF	TGTGCCTTGGGACTAGCGTCCTACAATGAGCAGTTCTTC
TRBV10-2	-	TRBJ2-2	-	CASSDRGVGTGELFF	TGCGCCAGCAGTGACCGAGGAGTTGGCACCGGGGAGCTGTTTTTT
TRBV19	-	TRBJ1-5	few	CASSSAGSRNQPQHF	TGTGCCAGTAGTTCTGCCGGGTCTCGCAATCAGCCCCAGCATTTT
TRBV18	-	TRBJ1-1	-	CASSPLNTEAFF	TGTGCCAGCTCACCACTGAACACTGAAGCTTTCTTT
TRBV4-1	-	TRBJ2-5	few	CASSQSRQEETQYF	TGCGCCAGCAGCCAATCGCGGCAGGAAGAGACCCAGTACTTC
TRBV5-4	TRBD2	TRBJ2-5	-	CASSLGTSQETQYF	TGTGCCAGCAGCTTGGGGACTAGTCAAGAGACCCAGTACTTC
TRBV10-3	-	TRBJ2-1	-	CAISEVVKIPVEQFF	TGTGCCATCAGTGAGGTAGTGAAGATTCCCGTCGAGCAGTTCTTC
TRBV18	-	TRBJ1-5	-	CASSTGGGGNQPQHF	TGTGCCAGCTCGACCGGGGGGGGAGGCAATCAGCCCCAGCATTTT
TRBV5-1	-	TRBJ1-1	-	CASRHRVDTEAFF	TGCGCCAGCAGACACAGGGTTGACACTGAAGCTTTCTTT
TRBV18	-	TRBJ1-3	-	CASSPRLSSGNTIYF	TGTGCCAGCTCACCCCGGTTAAGCTCTGGAAACACCATATATTTT
TRBV10-3	-	TRBJ1-5	-	CAISEFKGANQPQHF	TGTGCCATCAGTGAATTTAAAGGAGCAAACCAGCCCCAGCATTTT
TRBV6-1	-	TRBJ2-5	-	CATQTGGWYQETQYF	TGTGCCACTCAAACCGGCGGTTGGTACCAAGAGACCCAGTACTTC
TRBV5-1	TRBD2	TRBJ2-2	-	CASKAGGNTGELFF	TGCGCCAGCAAAGCGGGAGGGAACACCGGGGAGCTGTTTTTT
TRBV20-1	-	TRBJ1-5	-	CSAIKGQPQHF	TGCAGTGCCATCAAGGGTCAGCCCCAGCATTTT
TRBV13	-	TRBJ2-7	-	CASSFNRAYEQYF	TGTGCCAGCAGCTTTAACAGGGCCTACGAGCAGTACTTC
TRBV6-5	-	TRBJ2-6	-	CAAYDSGSGANVLTF	TGTGCCGCCTATGACTCAGGGAGTGGGGCCAACGTCCTGACTTTC
TRBV2	-	TRBJ2-3	-	CASSELEGDTQYF	TGTGCCAGCAGTGAACTGGAGGGAGATACGCAGTATTTT
TRBV21-1	-	TRBJ1-3	few	CASSKCPGNTIYF	TGTGCCAGCAGCAAATGCCCGGGAAACACCATATATTTT
TRBV18	-	TRBJ1-5	-	CASSPTGDRNQPQHF	TGTGCCAGCTCACCTACAGGAGACCGAAATCAGCCCCAGCATTTT
TRBV19	-	TRBJ2-2	once	CASSPAAASAGELFF	TGTGCCAGTAGCCCCGCGGCGGCGAGTGCCGGGGAGCTGTTTTTT
TRBV6-1	-	TRBJ1-1	-	CASSARGRATEAFF	TGTGCCAGCAGTGCCCGGGGAAGGGCCACTGAAGCTTTCTTT
TRBV5-4	-	TRBJ1-1	-	CASSLVGGETEAFF	TGTGCCAGCAGCTTGGTAGGGGGGGAAACTGAAGCTTTCTTT
TRBV7-2	-	TRBJ1-6	-	CASSGGRYNSPLHF	TGTGCCAGCTCCGGGGGGCGGTATAATTCACCCCTCCACTTT
TRBV9	-	TRBJ2-7	-	CASSTGTHPAEEQYF	TGTGCCAGCAGCACCGGGACGCACCCGGCTGAAGAGCAGTACTTC
TRBV7-9	-	TRBJ1-1	-	CASIPGRASMNTEAFF	TGTGCCAGCATCCCCGGCAGGGCCTCCATGAACACTGAAGCTTTCTTT
TRBV5-8	-	TRBJ1-2	few	CASSNRTAYYGYTF	TGTGCCAGCAGCAACCGGACAGCCTACTATGGCTACACCTTC
TRBV28	TRBD1	TRBJ1-2	once	CASTSYRGFYGYTF	TGTGCCAGCACTTCCTACAGGGGGTTCTATGGCTACACCTTC
TRBV6-5	-	TRBJ1-5	once	CASSSGNQPQHF	TGTGCCAGCAGTTCCGGTAATCAGCCCCAGCATTTT
TRBV30	TRBD1	TRBJ1-2	few	CAWSAITQGARYGYTF	TGTGCCTGGAGTGCAATAACACAGGGGGCGCGCTATGGCTACACCTTC
TRBV7-9	-	TRBJ1-1	-	CASSLDRGNSEAFF	TGTGCCAGCAGCTTAGACCGGGGGAACAGTGAAGCTTTCTTT
TRBV5-1	TRBD2	TRBJ2-7	-	CASSPGGGSYEQYF	TGCGCCAGCAGCCCGGGCGGGGGGTCCTACGAGCAGTACTTC